This is a list of T cell receptor beta chains from one sample in a study of STAT5B mutations in CD4+ large granular lymphocyte leukemia. TCRdb's copy holds only in-frame clones and misses some; the assay was immunoSEQ multiplex PCR. The data hold approximately 20,000 clones, with approximately 88% observed a single time. Sequenced: CD4+ T cells from blood buffy coats. The receptors were sampled from a human donor in good health. CDR3s include the opening cysteine and the closing phenylalanine or tryptophan. A D gene is named only where the DNA matches it firmly. Expanded clones are given a class, and other clones once, few, many or no size at all.

TGTGCCAGCAGTTACTCGGGTAGCGGAACCTACAATGAGCAGTTCTTC,CASSYSGSGTYNEQFF,TRBV6-5,-,TRBJ2-1,-
TGTGCCAGCAGCTCCGGTTTTGCAGGGACGAACACTGAAGCTTTCTTT,CASSSGFAGTNTEAFF,TRBV7-8,-,TRBJ1-1,once
TGCGCTATACGTGGCTGGAACACCGGGGAGCTGTTTTTT,CAIRGWNTGELFF,TRBV6-5,-,TRBJ2-2,-
TGTGCCAGTAGTAAGGGGGCCGACTATGGCTACACCTTC,CASSKGADYGYTF,TRBV19,TRBD1,TRBJ1-2,-
TGTGCCAGCTTAACAGGGTCGGGCACCGGGGAGCTGTTTTTT,CASLTGSGTGELFF,TRBV2,-,TRBJ2-2,-
TGTGCCAGCAGTTTACACTATGGCTACACCTTC,CASSLHYGYTF,TRBV28,-,TRBJ1-2,-
TGTGCCAGCAGCTTAGACCCGGGACGGAACAATGAGCAGTTCTTC,CASSLDPGRNNEQFF,TRBV7-9,-,TRBJ2-1,-
TGTGCCAGCAGCGCGGGACAGCCGGAAAACATTCAGTACTTC,CASSAGQPENIQYF,TRBV9,TRBD1,TRBJ2-4,-
TGTGCCAGCAGCCCCCACACAGATACGCAGTATTTT,CASSPHTDTQYF,TRBV7-8,-,TRBJ2-3,-
TGCAGCGTTCGCGGGACTAGCCAAGAGACCCAGTACTTC,CSVRGTSQETQYF,TRBV29-1,TRBD2,TRBJ2-5,once
TGTGCCAGCAGCTGGGGACAGGGGAGGGACTACACCTTC,CASSWGQGRDYTF,TRBV6-6,TRBD1,TRBJ1-2,-
TGTGCCAGCAGCTTACTAGTTACTGAAGCTTTCTTT,CASSLLVTEAFF,TRBV11-2,-,TRBJ1-1,once
TGTGCCAGCAGTTACTCAACAGGCCTCACTGAAGCTTTCTTT,CASSYSTGLTEAFF,TRBV6-6,-,TRBJ1-1,-
TGTGCCATCACCGACGGGAGAACCGGGGAGCTGTTTTTT,CAITDGRTGELFF,TRBV10-3,-,TRBJ2-2,-
TGTGCCAGCAGCCAACAACTAGCGGGAGTAGAGACCCAGTACTTC,CASSQQLAGVETQYF,TRBV4-2,TRBD2,TRBJ2-5,-
TGCAGCGTCCTGGACTTTACCCAGTACTTC,CSVLDFTQYF,TRBV29-1,-,TRBJ2-5,-
TGCGCCAGCAGCCAAGGCCTGTACTCCTACGAGCAGTACTTC,CASSQGLYSYEQYF,TRBV4-1,-,TRBJ2-7,-
TGCGCCAGCAGCCAGGGGACTAGCGGGAGAGAAGCAGATACGCAGTATTTT,CASSQGTSGREADTQYF,TRBV4-1,TRBD2,TRBJ2-3,once